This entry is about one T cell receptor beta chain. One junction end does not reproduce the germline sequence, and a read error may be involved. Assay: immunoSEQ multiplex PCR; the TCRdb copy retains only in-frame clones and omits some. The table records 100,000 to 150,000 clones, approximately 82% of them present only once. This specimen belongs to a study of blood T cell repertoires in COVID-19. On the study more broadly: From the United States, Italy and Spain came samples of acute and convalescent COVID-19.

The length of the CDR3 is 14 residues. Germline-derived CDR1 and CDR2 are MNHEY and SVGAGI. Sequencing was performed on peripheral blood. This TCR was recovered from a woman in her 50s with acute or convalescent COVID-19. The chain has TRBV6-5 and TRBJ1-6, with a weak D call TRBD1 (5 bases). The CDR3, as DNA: TGTGCCGGCAGTTACTCCAGGGAAAATTCACCCCTCCACTTT. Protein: CAGSYSRENSPLHF.